This T cell receptor (beta chain) was recovered during a study of T cells in Graves' hyperthyroidism and ophthalmopathy (dated by TCRdb to about 2019). Context from the whole study: A discovery cohort of about a hundred patients, roughly 40 with Graves' ophthalmopathy and 55 to 65 with stable Graves' hyperthyroidism, was used to find distinguishing TCR V-J signatures. The paper reports TCR Vbeta CDR3 sequencing of fewer than 150 peripheral blood samples: approximately 41 ophthalmopathy, fewer than 85 hyperthyroidism and around 17 progressor patients. After blood sampling, hyperthyroidism patients were treated with methimazole at a starting dose of 30 mg daily, and ophthalmopathy patients were treated with high-dose intravenous methylprednisolone. The study also compared thyroid tissue and blood T-cell repertoires from 5 to 7 Graves' hyperthyroidism patients. The approximately 100 discovery patients were divided at random into training and test sets in a 7:3 ratio. Prospective prediction of ophthalmopathy was tested in an independent validation cohort of approximately 19 hyperthyroidism patients and around 16 patients who later progressed to ophthalmopathy. Study-wide conclusions, independent of this receptor: A 13 V-J signature model separated ophthalmopathy from stable hyperthyroidism, with 87.88% sensitivity and 81.08% specificity in cross-validation and 80%/75% in testing. In validation, progression to ophthalmopathy was predicted by the model with approximately 67% sensitivity and roughly 72% specificity, a median of about 6.8 months before onset. Most expanded thyroid clonotypes (frequency above 0.001) were also detected in blood, a finding suggesting that blood repertoires may reflect thyroid immune responses. No statistical method was used to set the sample size in advance, and investigators knew the group allocation.

Compared with germline, V lacks 4 bases and J lacks 4 bases; bases without a gene match: 6. From a lookup of the germline V gene, CDR1 and CDR2 are SQVTM and ANQGSEA. The CDR3 has 14 amino acids, counting the end cysteine and phenylalanine. Just CDR3 DNA is preserved here, 42 bases in frame from base 1. The study excluded patients with uncontrolled infections, other autoimmune diseases, pregnancy or lactation. Diagnoses were established on the basis of clinical symptoms, serum thyroxine and TRAb, thyroid ultrasound, and orbital computed tomography. Total RNA was extracted with Trizol reagent, and quality was checked on an Agilent 2100 Bioanalyzer. In its sample, this clonotype was seen many times. The specificity of this receptor is unknown. Per-base quality was not reported, and no clone a single base away is much larger than it. Amplification of TCR beta CDR3 regions was carried out from RNA transcripts. A first-round RT-PCR of the TCR CDR3 used the HTBI primer set with the Qiagen OneStep RT-PCR kit. A second multiplex PCR round built the libraries, followed by size selection and purification. Libraries were sequenced paired-end with 100 bp reads on an Illumina HiSeq2000. Per the original workflow: SOAPnuke was used to process the raw data, throwing out any read that contained adapters or uncalled bases, had a mean Phred below 15, or lacked an exact constant-primer or identifier match. High-quality paired reads were merged with COPE v1.2.5, and unique nucleotide sequences were defined as clonotypes. Clonotypes were aligned to IMGT TRBV, TRBD and TRBJ reference segments using MiTCR v1.1. The analysis included only V-J combinations with a frequency above 0.0001, which together covered more than 98% of the repertoires. The TCS score was defined as F50 (clonal expansion) divided by E x V (chaos), with BLOSUM62-based TCRdist calculated between CDR3 peptides within each V-J. Welch's t-statistics and random forest reduced around 550 V-J features to 13, which were used in a naive Bayes classifier (R e1071). The similarity between thyroid and blood repertoires was quantified using the Morisita-Horn index. TCRdb trimmed public reads at Q25 via fastp, called clones via MiXCR and kept in-frame beta chains. Records with the same CDR3 protein are collapsed into one entry carrying the most frequent genes and DNA. For this entry, the V and J calls and clone size follow TCRdb and not the study's own pipeline. This sample lists roughly 500,000 distinct CDR3 sequences; about 46% were detected once. The ten largest clones capture about 43% of the sample.

This sequence uses TRBV29-1 and TRBJ2-2; 7 central nucleotides agree with TRBD2. The clonotype comes from an adult woman with Graves' disease, either hyperthyroidism or ophthalmopathy (not recorded which). Source material: peripheral blood or thyroid tissue (not recorded which). The DNA is as follows: TGCAGCGTTGGGGCGGGAGTTCCCACCGGGGAGCTGTTTTTT. It encodes CSVGAGVPTGELFF.